The rows below give T cell receptor beta chains drawn from one sample of a study of Graves' ophthalmopathy and Graves' hyperthyroidism. TCRdb used MiXCR to reprocess the multiplex PCR reads, holding one entry per CDR3 protein. The table has roughly 600,000 distinct CDR3 sequences, 39% seen once. Sequencing input: peripheral blood or thyroid tissue (not recorded which). The receptors derive from an adult man with Graves' hyperthyroidism. The CDR3 runs from the conserved cysteine through the conserved F or W. The order of the fields is V gene, D gene, J gene, CDR3 protein. D genes are given only for firm matches.

TRBV7-6	TRBD2	TRBJ2-2	CASSLRTSVTGELFF
TRBV29-1	-	TRBJ1-2	CSVEDRGGLSYTF
TRBV10-3	TRBD2	TRBJ2-5	CAISSGGPKTQYF
TRBV15	-	TRBJ1-1	CATSRDVGFGEAEAFF
TRBV2	TRBD1	TRBJ2-2	CASSPRQGTGELFF
TRBV5-4	TRBD2	TRBJ2-7	CASSPRTSGGYSVEQYF
TRBV28	-	TRBJ1-6	CASSLDASPLHF
TRBV5-1	TRBD1	TRBJ2-3	CASRLGQGADTQYF
TRBV27	TRBD1	TRBJ2-7	CASSLGTGGDEQYF
TRBV7-9	-	TRBJ2-5	CASSLGVNSKVETQYF
TRBV7-9	TRBD1	TRBJ1-4	CASSLDRGFANEKLFF
TRBV6-5	-	TRBJ2-2	CASRQQRAGELFF
TRBV7-2	TRBD1	TRBJ1-1	CASSHTGGGNTEAFF
TRBV20-1	TRBD2	TRBJ2-5	CSATSRETSEETQYF
TRBV11-2	-	TRBJ1-1	CASSSQDRGQGTEAFF
TRBV10-3	TRBD1	TRBJ2-7	CAISSRTGGAYEQYF
TRBV29-1	TRBD2	TRBJ2-5	CSVAGGGTKETQYF
TRBV24-1	TRBD1	TRBJ2-2	CATSVSGGTGELFF
TRBV28	-	TRBJ1-1	CAADQGRSTEAFF
TRBV7-3	TRBD1	TRBJ2-2	CASSLNGQGRPDAGELFF
TRBV7-8	TRBD1	TRBJ1-5	CASSCRGQTNQPQHF
TRBV7-6	-	TRBJ2-5	CASSHRSAETQYF
TRBV20-1	-	TRBJ2-5	CSARDLYEETQYF
TRBV19	-	TRBJ1-1	CASSIDPAPSDTEAFF
TRBV12-3/TRBV12-4	-	TRBJ1-4	CASSAGHPNEKLFF
TRBV5-1	-	TRBJ1-6	CASSEGGRSPLHF
TRBV5-1	-	TRBJ1-1	CASSGRGPNTEAFF
TRBV29-1	-	TRBJ2-1	CSVEVAVTSYNEQFF
TRBV12-3/TRBV12-4	-	TRBJ2-5	CASRVSRNQETQYF
TRBV2	TRBD1	TRBJ1-4	CASSPGQVGEKLFF
TRBV7-9	TRBD1	TRBJ1-5	CASSLVIKDRGINQPQHF
TRBV29-1	TRBD1	TRBJ1-2	CSVVEGAPNYGYTF
TRBV29-1	-	TRBJ2-2	CSVEGKAGELFF
TRBV24-1	-	TRBJ2-5	CATSDWTASTMQETQYF
TRBV12-3/TRBV12-4	TRBD1	TRBJ1-5	CASSSWTGTGNQPQHF
TRBV20-1	-	-	CSPQQGNEQFF
TRBV6-5	-	TRBJ1-2	CASSGTALRADYGYTF
TRBV2	-	TRBJ2-6	CARQVGGSGANVLTF
TRBV30	-	TRBJ2-7	CASTGTYSYEQYF
TRBV7-3	-	TRBJ1-3	CASSLAGPHSGNTIYF
TRBV29-1	-	TRBJ1-2	CSVDLRSYGYTF
TRBV20-1	TRBD1	TRBJ1-5	CSAHSGTGGLQPQHF
TRBV19	-	TRBJ1-1	CASSSDTNTEAFF
TRBV12-5	TRBD1	TRBJ1-1	CASGFQGASEAFF
TRBV28	-	TRBJ2-7	CASGDGPYEQYF
TRBV5-1	-	TRBJ2-7	CASSRSGREEQYF
TRBV29-1	-	TRBJ1-2	CSSPGTLGGYTF
TRBV15	-	TRBJ2-3	CATSLHDTQYF
TRBV6-6	TRBD1	TRBJ2-5	CASRDRGEGETQYF
TRBV2	-	TRBJ2-7	CASSVRGPGYEQYF
TRBV5-4	-	TRBJ1-1	CASSLAAGWNTEAFF
TRBV12-3/TRBV12-4	-	TRBJ1-2	CASTDRGNSYGYTF
TRBV3-1	-	TRBJ2-7	CASSPTRASYEQYF
TRBV10-3	-	TRBJ2-7	CASSSYKDRSRDEQYF
TRBV24-1	-	TRBJ2-2	CATSFTNTGELFF
TRBV15	-	TRBJ2-5	CATSRDGTYQETQYF
TRBV12-3/TRBV12-4	TRBD1	TRBJ1-1	CASEGQMNTEAFF
TRBV6-1	-	TRBJ2-7	CASSVTGYSHEQYF
TRBV7-2	TRBD1	TRBJ2-7	CASSDARGPRSSYEQYF
TRBV7-9	-	TRBJ2-7	CASSLQGRYEQYF